A selection of T cell receptor beta chains follows, all from one sample in a study of cytomegalovirus exposure and HLA in healthy donors. The table came from immunoSEQ multiplex PCR; TCRdb's copy has only in-frame clones and leaves some out. The sample carries 150,000 or so clones, 73% recorded once. Material for sequencing was PBMCs. Receptors were obtained from a young woman in good health and CMV-seronegative. Both conserved end residues are part of each CDR3. The D gene is left open where the match is weak. Size is stated for part of the rows, as once, few or many counts, or as a class when the clone is expanded.

cdr3_aa cdr3_nt v_call clone_size j_call d_call
CASSLIFNTEAFF TGTGCCAGCAGTCTTATATTTAACACTGAAGCTTTCTTT TRBV7-2 . TRBJ1-1 .
CASSVSKGLADTQYF TGTGCCAGCAGCGTGAGCAAGGGGTTGGCAGATACGCAGTATTTT TRBV9 . TRBJ2-3 .
CASSKTGVDYGYTF TGTGCCAGCTCGAAGACAGGGGTCGACTATGGCTACACCTTC TRBV18 once TRBJ1-2 TRBD1
CASSITGGYGYTF TGTGCCAGCAGCATAACAGGGGGCTATGGCTACACCTTC TRBV21-1 once TRBJ1-2 .
CASSLLAGRDTQYF TGTGCCAGCAGCTTGCTAGCGGGAAGGGATACGCAGTATTTT TRBV7-2 . TRBJ2-3 TRBD2
CASSPRGGNTEAFF TGCGCCAGCAGCCCACGGGGAGGGAACACTGAAGCTTTCTTT TRBV5-1 . TRBJ1-1 .
CASKPGAISGAGELFF TGCGCCAGCAAGCCCGGGGCAATCTCGGGGGCCGGGGAGCTGTTTTTT TRBV5-1 . TRBJ2-2 .
CASRHVRERGYGYTF TGTGCCAGTAGACACGTAAGAGAGCGGGGCTATGGCTACACCTTC TRBV19 few TRBJ1-2 .
CASSQDNAGQPQHF TGCGCCAGCAGCCAAGATAACGCGGGACAGCCCCAGCATTTT TRBV4-3 . TRBJ1-5 .
CASRGDTRLWGYTF TGTGCCAGCAGGGGGGACACGCGTTTATGGGGCTACACCTTC TRBV2 . TRBJ1-2 .
CASSPSGGAGNEQFF TGTGCCAGCAGTCCGAGCGGGGGGGCGGGCAATGAGCAGTTCTTC TRBV7-2 . TRBJ2-1 TRBD2
CASSRMGTGGRNTEAFF TGTGCCAGCAGCCGGATGGGGACAGGGGGACGGAACACTGAAGCTTTCTTT TRBV11-3 . TRBJ1-1 TRBD1
CASSAGVDSNQPQHF TGTGCCAGCAGTGCGGGAGTGGATAGCAATCAGCCCCAGCATTTT TRBV2 . TRBJ1-5 .
CASSLVAGGETQYF TGTGCCAGCAGCTTAGTAGCGGGAGGAGAGACCCAGTACTTC TRBV11-3 few TRBJ2-5 TRBD2
CASSPRVGQGSANYGYTF TGTGCCAGCAGCCCGAGAGTGGGACAGGGGTCAGCTAACTATGGCTACACCTTC TRBV9 . TRBJ1-2 TRBD1
CASSPGLPDSGNTIYF TGTGCCAGCTCACCGGGACTCCCTGACTCTGGAAACACCATATATTTT TRBV18 . TRBJ1-3 .
CASSLEGGAISGNTIYF TGTGCCAGCAGCTTAGAGGGAGGGGCGATCTCTGGAAACACCATATATTTT TRBV13 . TRBJ1-3 .
CASSPGFTEAFF TGTGCCAGCAGTCCAGGGTTCACTGAAGCTTTCTTT TRBV27 few TRBJ1-1 .
CASSPDIAYEQYF TGTGCCAGCTCACCGGACATTGCCTACGAGCAGTACTTC TRBV18 . TRBJ2-7 .
CASSPKGEKLFF TGTGCCAGCAGCCCTAAGGGGGAAAAACTGTTTTTT TRBV7-9 . TRBJ1-4 .
CAISDPSWGVGTDTQYF TGTGCCATCAGTGATCCTAGCTGGGGGGTTGGCACAGATACGCAGTATTTT TRBV10-3 . TRBJ2-3 .
CASSVESSGMATQYF TGTGCCAGCAGCGTAGAGAGTAGCGGGATGGCGACGCAGTATTTT TRBV9 . TRBJ2-3 TRBD2
CASSFGNQGKAFF TGTGCCAGCAGTTTTGGAAACCAGGGGAAGGCTTTCTTT TRBV28 . TRBJ1-1 .
CASSVSGGWSTDTQYF TGTGCCAGCAGCGTAAGCGGGGGGTGGAGCACAGATACGCAGTATTTT TRBV9 . TRBJ2-3 TRBD2
CASSLGGQNYGYTF TGCGCCAGCAGCTTGGGGGGACAGAACTATGGCTACACCTTC TRBV5-1 . TRBJ1-2 TRBD1
CASRYRGREQYF TGTGCCAGCAGATACAGGGGGCGAGAGCAGTACTTC TRBV5-8 . TRBJ2-7 TRBD1
CASSQDIGVSYGYTF TGCGCCAGCAGCCAAGATATAGGGGTTAGCTATGGCTACACCTTC TRBV4-1 . TRBJ1-2 .
CASSRPSNTGDTEAFF TGTGCCAGCAGCCGACCTTCGAATACAGGGGACACTGAAGCTTTCTTT TRBV5-6 few TRBJ1-1 TRBD1
CASSVDLGKNTGELFF TGTGCCAGCAGCGTAGACCTAGGAAAGAACACCGGGGAGCTGTTTTTT TRBV9 . TRBJ2-2 .
CASSLSGGGEKLFF TGTGCCAGCAGTTTATCGGGGGGCGGTGAAAAACTGTTTTTT TRBV28 . TRBJ1-4 .
CASSFYPGLGYNEQFF TGTGCCAGCAGCTTCTACCCGGGACTAGGGTACAATGAGCAGTTCTTC TRBV7-2 few TRBJ2-1 TRBD2
CASSIEAGRIYEQYF TGTGCCAGTAGTATAGAGGCGGGTCGAATCTACGAGCAGTACTTC TRBV19 . TRBJ2-7 .
CASRRDSSNNEQFF TGTGCCAGCAGGAGGGACTCCAGCAACAATGAGCAGTTCTTC TRBV9 . TRBJ2-1 .
CASSYSRQKNTEAFF TGTGCCAGCAGTTACTCGAGACAGAAGAACACTGAAGCTTTCTTT TRBV6-6 . TRBJ1-1 .
CASRPGLADSSYEQYF TGTGCCAGCAGACCGGGACTAGCGGACTCCTCCTACGAGCAGTACTTC TRBV5-4 . TRBJ2-7 TRBD2
CASSALGGQGGDEQFF TGTGCCAGCAGCGCTTTAGGCGGACAGGGGGGCGATGAGCAGTTCTTC TRBV9 . TRBJ2-1 TRBD1
CASSLGRGGRETQYF TGTGCCAGCAGCCTCGGCAGGGGCGGGAGAGAGACCCAGTACTTC TRBV5-4 few TRBJ2-5 .
CASRSQGLAKNIQYF TGTGCCAGTAGATCCCAGGGACTAGCCAAAAACATTCAGTACTTC TRBV19 . TRBJ2-4 .
CASSPGQLSSYEQYF TGTGCCAGCAGCCCGGGACAGTTAAGCTCCTACGAGCAGTACTTC TRBV7-2 . TRBJ2-7 TRBD1
CASSPDRYYGYTF TGTGCCAGCTCACCGGACAGATACTATGGCTACACCTTC TRBV18 . TRBJ1-2 .
CASLTANTEAFF TGTGCCAGCTTGACAGCAAACACTGAAGCTTTCTTT TRBV6-6 few TRBJ1-1 .
CASSYQAGSSYNEQFF TGCGCCAGCAGCTACCAAGCGGGAAGCTCCTACAATGAGCAGTTCTTC TRBV5-1 . TRBJ2-1 TRBD2
CASRGVTDTQYF TGTGCCAGCAGAGGAGTCACAGATACGCAGTATTTT TRBV27 . TRBJ2-3 .
CASRESVRGADTQYF TGTGCCAGCAGAGAATCGGTTCGCGGGGCAGATACGCAGTATTTT TRBV6-1 . TRBJ2-3 .
CASSYALDTNTEAFF TGTGCCAGCAGTTACGCCCTGGACACGAACACTGAAGCTTTCTTT TRBV6-6 . TRBJ1-1 .
CASSDTVSYGYTF TGTGCCAGCAGTGATACGGTGAGCTATGGCTACACCTTC TRBV6-5 few TRBJ1-2 .
CASSLEGVSNQPQHF TGTGCCAGCAGCTTGGAGGGGGTGAGCAATCAGCCCCAGCATTTT TRBV5-5 few TRBJ1-5 .
CASSDGRVSNQPQHF TGTGCCAGCAGTGATGGGCGGGTGAGCAATCAGCCCCAGCATTTT TRBV6-1 . TRBJ1-5 .
CASSQGQGWTDTQYF TGTGCCAGCAGCCAGGGACAGGGGTGGACAGATACGCAGTATTTT TRBV5-6 . TRBJ2-3 TRBD1
CASGGLAGAPGETQYF TGTGCTAGTGGCGGACTAGCGGGAGCCCCGGGGGAGACCCAGTACTTC TRBV12-5 once TRBJ2-5 TRBD2
CASSFDRGSYNEQFF TGTGCCAGCAGCTTCGACAGGGGCTCCTACAATGAGCAGTTCTTC TRBV7-2 few TRBJ2-1 TRBD1
CASSYRTGGRNTEAFF TGTGCCAGCAGTTACCGGACAGGGGGCAGGAACACTGAAGCTTTCTTT TRBV6-5 few TRBJ1-1 TRBD1
CASSLGDREPGELFF TGCGCCAGCAGCTTGGGGGACAGGGAGCCCGGGGAGCTGTTTTTT TRBV5-1 . TRBJ2-2 TRBD1
CASSLDQGRGYTF TGTGCCAGCAGCTTAGATCAGGGGCGAGGCTACACCTTC TRBV11-2 . TRBJ1-2 .
CASGQRTNQPQHF TGTGCTAGTGGTCAGCGGACCAATCAGCCCCAGCATTTT TRBV12-5 . TRBJ1-5 .